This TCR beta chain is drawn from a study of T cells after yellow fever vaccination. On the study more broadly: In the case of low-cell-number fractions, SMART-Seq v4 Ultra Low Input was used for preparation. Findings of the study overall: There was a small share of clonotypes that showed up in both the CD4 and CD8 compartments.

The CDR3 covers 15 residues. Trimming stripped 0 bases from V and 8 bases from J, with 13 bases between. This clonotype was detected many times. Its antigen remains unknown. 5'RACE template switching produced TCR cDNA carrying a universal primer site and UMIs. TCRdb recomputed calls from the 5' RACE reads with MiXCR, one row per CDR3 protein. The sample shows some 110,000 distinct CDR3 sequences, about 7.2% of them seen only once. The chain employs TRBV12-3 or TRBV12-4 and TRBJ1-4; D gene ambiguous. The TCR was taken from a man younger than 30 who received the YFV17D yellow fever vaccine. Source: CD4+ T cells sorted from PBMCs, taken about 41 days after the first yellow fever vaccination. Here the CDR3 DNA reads TGTGCCAGCAGTTTAGCGCGGAGACCGGGAGAAAAACTGTTTTTT. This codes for CASSLARRPGEKLFF.